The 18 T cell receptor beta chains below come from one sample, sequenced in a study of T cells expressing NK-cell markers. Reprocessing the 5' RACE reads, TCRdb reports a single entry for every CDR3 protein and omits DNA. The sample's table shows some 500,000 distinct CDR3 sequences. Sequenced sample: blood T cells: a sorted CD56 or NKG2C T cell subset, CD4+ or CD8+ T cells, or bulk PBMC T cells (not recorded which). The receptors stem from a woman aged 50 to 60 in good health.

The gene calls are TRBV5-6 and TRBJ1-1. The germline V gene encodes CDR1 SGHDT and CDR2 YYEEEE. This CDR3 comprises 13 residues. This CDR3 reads CASSLDQNPGAFF. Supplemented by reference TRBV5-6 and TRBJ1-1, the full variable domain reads DAGVTQSPTHLIKTRGQQVTLRCSPKSGHDTVSWYQQALGQGPQFIFQYYEEEERQRGNFPDRFSGHQFPNYSSELNVNALLLGDSALYLCASSLDQNPGAFFGQGTRLTVV.

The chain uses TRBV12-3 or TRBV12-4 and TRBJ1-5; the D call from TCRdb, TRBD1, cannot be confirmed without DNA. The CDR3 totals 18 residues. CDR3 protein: CASSFGGQVGYSNQPQHF.

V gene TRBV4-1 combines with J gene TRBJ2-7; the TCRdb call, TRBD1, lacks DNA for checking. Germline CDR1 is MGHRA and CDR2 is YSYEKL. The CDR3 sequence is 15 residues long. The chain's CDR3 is CASSQTRQGKYEQYF.

CDR3 amino acids: CASSWGSSGSRRETQYF. The rearrangement uses TRBV12-3 or TRBV12-4 and TRBJ2-5; TCRdb outputs TRBD2, but without DNA this stays unchecked. This CDR3 is built from 17 residues.

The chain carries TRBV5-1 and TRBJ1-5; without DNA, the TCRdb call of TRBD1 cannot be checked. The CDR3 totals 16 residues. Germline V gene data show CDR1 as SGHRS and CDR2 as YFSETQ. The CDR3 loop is CASKEGAGMGNQPQHF.

The CDR3 protein is CASRVSPYEQYF. The chain is built from TRBV7-2 and TRBJ2-7. The germline V gene encodes CDR1 SGHTA and CDR2 FQGNSA. The CDR3 consists of 12 residues.

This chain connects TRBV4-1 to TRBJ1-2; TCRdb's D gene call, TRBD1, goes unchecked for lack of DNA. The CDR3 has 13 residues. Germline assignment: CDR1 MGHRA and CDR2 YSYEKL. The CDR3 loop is CASSQTAQYGYTF.

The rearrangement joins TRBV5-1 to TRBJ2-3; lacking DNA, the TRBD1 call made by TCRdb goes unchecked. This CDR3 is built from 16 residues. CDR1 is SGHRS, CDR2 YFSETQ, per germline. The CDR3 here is CASSLVDRGEADTQYF.

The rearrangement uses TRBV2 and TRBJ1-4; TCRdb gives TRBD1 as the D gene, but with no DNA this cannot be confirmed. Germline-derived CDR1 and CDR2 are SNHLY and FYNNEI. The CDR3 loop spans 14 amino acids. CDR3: CASRPGTGVEKLFF.

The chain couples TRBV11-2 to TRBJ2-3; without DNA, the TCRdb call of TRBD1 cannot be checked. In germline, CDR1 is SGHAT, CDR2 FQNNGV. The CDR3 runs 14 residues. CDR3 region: CASSFGQETDTQYF.

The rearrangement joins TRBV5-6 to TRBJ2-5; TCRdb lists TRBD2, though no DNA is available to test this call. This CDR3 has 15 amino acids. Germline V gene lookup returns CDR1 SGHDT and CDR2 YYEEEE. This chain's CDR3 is CASSLVVGVLETQYF.

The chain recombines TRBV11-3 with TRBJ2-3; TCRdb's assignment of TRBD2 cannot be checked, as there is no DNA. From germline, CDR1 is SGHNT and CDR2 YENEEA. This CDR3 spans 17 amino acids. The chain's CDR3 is CASSLGQTSGSPDTQYF.

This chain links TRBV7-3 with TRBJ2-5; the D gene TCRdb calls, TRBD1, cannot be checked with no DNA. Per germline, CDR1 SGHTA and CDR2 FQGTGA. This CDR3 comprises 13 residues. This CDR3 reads CASSSYLGGTQYF.

CDR3 sequence: CASSQETGNTIYF. The V call is TRBV14, the J call TRBJ1-3. Looked up from germline, CDR1 is SGHDN and CDR2 is FVKESK. This CDR3 is built from 13 residues.

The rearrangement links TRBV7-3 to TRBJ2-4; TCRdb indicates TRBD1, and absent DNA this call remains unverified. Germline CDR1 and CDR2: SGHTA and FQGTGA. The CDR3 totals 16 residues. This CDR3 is CASSLGRGTAKNIQYF.

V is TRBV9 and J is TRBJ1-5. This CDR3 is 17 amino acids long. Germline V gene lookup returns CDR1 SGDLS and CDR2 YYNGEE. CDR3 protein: CASSVELLHRGNQPQHF.

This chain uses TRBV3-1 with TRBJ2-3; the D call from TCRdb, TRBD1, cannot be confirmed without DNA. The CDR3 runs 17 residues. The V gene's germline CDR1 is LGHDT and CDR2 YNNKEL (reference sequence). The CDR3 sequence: CASSSGRFRGRTDTQYF.

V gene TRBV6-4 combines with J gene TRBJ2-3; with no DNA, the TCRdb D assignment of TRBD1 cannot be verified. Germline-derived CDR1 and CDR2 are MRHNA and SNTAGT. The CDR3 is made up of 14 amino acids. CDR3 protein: CASSDRGGTDTQYF.